This T cell receptor beta chain was found in a study of vaccination effects on CD4 cells after COVID-19. The overall study: Sequencing was preceded by expansion of antigen-specific CD4+ T cells with viral peptide pools in the ViraFEST assay.

Researchers isolated CD4+ T cells once less than twelve days of culture had elapsed. Vaccinated participants had no history of SARS-CoV-2 infection and tested negative for nucleocapsid antibodies. At days 3 and 7, half of the medium was exchanged for IL-2 medium. The protocol was immunoSEQ multiplex PCR, while the TCRdb copy is restricted to in-frame clones and leaves out a portion. The sample lists under 40,000 clones, 55% to 80% occurring once. V was pared by 6 bases and J by 2 bases, with 17 bases between. The CDR3 consists of 15 residues. Germline CDR1 SGHNT, CDR2 YYREEE (reference sequence). Worth noting for this clone: The antigen remains undetermined.

This clonotype was obtained from a human donor who received a COVID-19 vaccine. The material was CD4+ T cells from PBMCs cultured without peptide, obtained before COVID-19 vaccination. The chain has TRBV5-4 and TRBJ1-1; TRBD1 might be the D (5 bases). Here the CDR3 reads CASIGGTPANTEAFF. The CDR3, as DNA: TGTGCCAGCATCGGGGGTACTCCCGCCAACACTGAAGCTTTCTTT.